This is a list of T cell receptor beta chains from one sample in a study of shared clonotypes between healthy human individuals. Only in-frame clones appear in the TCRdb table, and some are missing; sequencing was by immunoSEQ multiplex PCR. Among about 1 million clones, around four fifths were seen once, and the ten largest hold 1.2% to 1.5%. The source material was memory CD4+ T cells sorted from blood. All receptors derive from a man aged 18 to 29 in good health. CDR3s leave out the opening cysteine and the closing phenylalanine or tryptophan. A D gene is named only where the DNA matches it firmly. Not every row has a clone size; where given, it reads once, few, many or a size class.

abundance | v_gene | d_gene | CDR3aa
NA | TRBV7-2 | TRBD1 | ASSLGTGRNQPQH
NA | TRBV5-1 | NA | ASSLALGGQETQY
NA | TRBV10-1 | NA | ATSAGLQETQY
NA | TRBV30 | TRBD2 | AWSVHSGGDTDTQY
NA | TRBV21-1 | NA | ASSKVVAGGEPQH
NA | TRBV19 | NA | ASSPYVQGNTEAF
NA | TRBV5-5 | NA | ASSHVQGGFGNYGYT
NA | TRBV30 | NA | AWSVGLEETQY
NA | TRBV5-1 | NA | ASSLEGAGMNTEAF
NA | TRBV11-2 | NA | ASSQRSEGNEQY
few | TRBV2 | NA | ASSRDFQETQY